Sequencing of this TCR beta chain was carried out in a study of cytomegalovirus exposure and HLA in healthy donors. PCR primers comprised 60 Vbeta and 13 Jbeta primers. As processed by the authors: Among the unique TCR beta chains that a later analysis counted, about 81 million in all, about 11 million were shared. Repertoires were generated with immunoSEQ multiplex PCR, while TCRdb's copy carries only in-frame clones and drops some. From that table come the V and J calls and clone size; the DNA was used to work out D and trimming. This sample carries about 230,000 clones, about 80% of them seen once, and the ten largest clones take roughly 0.58%. The CDR3 has 15 amino acids. CDR1 SGHDT and CDR2 YYEEEE come from the germline V gene. Worth noting for this clone: The antigen remains undetermined.

Study-wide points: Reports credit the classifier with highly specific, highly sensitive diagnosis of cytomegalovirus status. In a later analysis, most CMV-associated TCR beta chains appeared HLA-restricted.

Sequencing was done on a sample of PBMCs. The receptor was derived from a middle-aged woman in good health and CMV-seronegative. V usage is TRBV5-6 and J usage is TRBJ2-5; D possibly corresponds to TRBD2 (6 bases). The DNA end favors TRBJ2-7, so the J call may be wrong. CDR3 nucleotides: TGTGCCAGCAGCGAGGGACTCGACAGCTCCTACGAGCAGTACTTC. This codes for CASSEGLDSSYEQYF.